Each of the 31 T cell receptor beta chains below was sequenced from the same sample in a study of blood T cell repertoires in COVID-19 (dated by TCRdb to 2018 to 2020). The library was produced with the immunoSEQ multiplex PCR assay. Here the immuneACCESS table is served through TCRdb, limited to in-frame sequences with V and J called. Missing clones are a known gap in these copies; in checked studies unresolved V genes cover under half, and the rest lacks a known reason. This sample gives some 530,000 clones in total; around 85% of them show up just once. The ten largest clonotypes hold approximately 3.4% of the sample. Material: peripheral blood. Source of these receptors: a human donor in a cohort sampled during active COVID-19.

The chain couples TRBV9 to TRBJ2-1, with a tentative D call TRBD2 (6 bases). Germline CDR1 SGDLS, CDR2 YYNGEE. Deletions cut 4 bases from V and 5 bases from J, with 16 bases between. CDR3 size: 15 residues. The CDR3 bases are TGTGCCAGCAGCTTTTCAGCGGGCGAACACAATGAGCAGTTCTTC. Amino acids: CASSFSAGEHNEQFF.

The rearrangement links TRBV25-1 to TRBJ1-2; a possible D gene is TRBD1 (6 bases). V lost 6 bases, J lost 12 bases, and 20 bases lay in between. The CDR3 spans 13 residues. Germline loops: CDR1 MGHDK, CDR2 SYGVNS. CDR3 sequence (DNA): TGTGCCAGCAGACCGCCGGGGACAACCTACCACACCTTC. Translation gives CASRPPGTTYHTF.

The chain couples TRBV19 to TRBJ2-5; no reliable D call. There are 14 residues in the CDR3. Trimming took 10 bases from V and 4 from J, leaving 19 bases between them. Germline lookup yields CDR1 LNHDA and CDR2 SQIVND (reference sequence). The CDR3: CATRTTPDRETQYF. The CDR3, as DNA: TGTGCCACCAGAACTACCCCTGATCGAGAGACCCAGTACTTC. The full variable domain, completed using reference TRBV19 and TRBJ2-5, is DGGITQSPKYLFRKEGQNVTLSCEQNLNHDAMYWYRQDPGQGLRLIYYSQIVNDFQKGDIAEGYSVSREKKESFPLTVTSAQKNPTAFYLCATRTTPDRETQYFGPGTRLLVL.

CDR3 sequence reads: CASRGLAGLTDTQYF. The CDR3 DNA is TGTGCCAGCAGGGGACTAGCGGGGCTCACAGATACGCAGTATTTT. The chain joins TRBV2 to TRBJ2-3; TRBD2 matches at 13 bases. The CDR3 has 15 residues. Germline CDR1 and CDR2: SNHLY and FYNNEI. V lost 6 bases and J lost 2; bases outside the gene matches: 2.

The sample holds one count of this clone. V is TRBV11-2 and J is TRBJ2-5; maybe TRBD1 (5 bases). Germline values: CDR1 SGHAT, CDR2 FQNNGV. The CDR3 runs 13 residues. Trimming stripped 4 bases from V and 5 bases from J, with 11 bases between. The CDR3 DNA follows: TGTGCCAGCAGCTCCGACAGAACGGAGACCCAGTACTTC. Translation gives CASSSDRTETQYF.

V and J are TRBV12-3 or TRBV12-4 and TRBJ2-1, with D tentatively TRBD2 (6 bases). V was cut by 0 bases and J by 8 bases, with 8 bases left in between. This CDR3 is built from 13 residues. CDR3 region: CASSLARGYEQFF. CDR3 nucleotides: TGTGCCAGCAGTTTAGCGCGGGGCTATGAGCAGTTCTTC.

CDR3 sequence: CASSKQKNTEAFF. CDR3 coding DNA: TGTGCCAGCAGCAAGCAGAAGAACACTGAAGCTTTCTTT. The rearrangement links TRBV21-1 to TRBJ1-1; TRBD1 is taken as the D call from the table, unchecked against the DNA. TRBV21-1 corresponds to a pseudogene. The CDR3 has 13 residues.

The CDR3 loop is CASSQELSGGRDTIYF. CDR3 nucleotide sequence: TGCGCCAGCAGCCAAGAACTCTCTGGAGGGCGTGACACCATATATTTT. The rearrangement uses TRBV4-1 and TRBJ1-3; D uncertain. Germline-derived CDR1 and CDR2 are MGHRA and YSYEKL. The CDR3 spans 16 residues. Trimming removed 0 bases at V and 8 bases at J, with 17 bases between.

DNA for the CDR3: TGTGCCAGCAGCTTAAGGACTAGCGGGCACACAGATACGCAGTATTTT. It codes for CASSLRTSGHTDTQYF. The rearrangement joins TRBV7-3 to TRBJ2-3; TRBD2 matches at 11 bases. With 1 base clipped from V and 2 bases from J, the junction kept 2 bases outside the gene matches. CDR3 length equals 16 residues. Germline V gene lookup returns CDR1 SGHTA and CDR2 FQGTGA.

The CDR3 DNA reads TGTGCCAGCAGCTTAGGTACAGGGGACACCGGGGAGCTGTTTTTT. Translation gives CASSLGTGDTGELFF. This sequence joins TRBV7-9 and TRBJ2-2, with 7 bases that match TRBD1. Trimming took 1 base from V and 3 from J; bases not matched to a gene: 2. CDR1 SEHNR and CDR2 FQNEAQ come from the germline V gene (reference sequence). The CDR3 has 15 amino acids.

In its sample, this clone was seen a few times. This chain links TRBV4-3 with TRBJ2-4; 8 bases match TRBD1. V shed 5 bases and J 8 bases; nucleotides not matched to a gene: 8. From germline, CDR1 is LGHNA and CDR2 YSLEER. CDR3 length equals 14 residues. The CDR3 DNA reads as TGCGCCAGCAGCTACTCAGGGGGCGATGACATTCAGTACTTC. It yields the protein CASSYSGGDDIQYF.

The chain employs TRBV6-5 and TRBJ2-2; 9 bases are shared with TRBD1. Germline trimming cut 6 bases from V and 3 bases from J; bases unmatched to any gene: 2. This CDR3 is built from 14 residues. Germline CDR1 MNHEY, CDR2 SVGAGI. The CDR3: CASSDRGDTGELFF. For the CDR3, the DNA is TGTGCCAGCAGCGACAGGGGGGACACCGGGGAGCTGTTTTTT.

The chain combines TRBV7-9 with TRBJ1-4, with D tentatively TRBD1 (5 bases). The CDR3 covers 16 residues. The V end lost 1 base, the J end lost 0 bases, and 9 bases lay between the germline ends. The germline V gene encodes CDR1 SEHNR and CDR2 FQNEAQ (reference sequence). In DNA, the CDR3 is TGTGCCAGCAGCTTAGGACAGCCTGCAACTAATGAAAAACTGTTTTTT. It codes for CASSLGQPATNEKLFF.

This clone turned up a few times. The gene calls are TRBV13 and TRBJ2-7; 11 nucleotides agree with TRBD2. V lost 5 bases and J lost 0; bases outside the gene matches: 6. This CDR3 has 16 amino acids. Germline values: CDR1 PRHDT, CDR2 FYEKMQ (reference sequence). The CDR3 coding sequence is TGTGCCAGCAGCCTTAGACTAGCGGGGAGCTCCTACGAGCAGTACTTC. Translated: CASSLRLAGSSYEQYF. Together with reference TRBV13 and TRBJ2-7, the CDR3 gives the full variable domain: AAGVIQSPRHLIKEKRETATLKCYPIPRHDTVYWYQQGPGQDPQFLISFYEKMQSDKGSIPDRFSAQQFSDYHSELNMSSLELGDSALYFCASSLRLAGSSYEQYFGPGTRLTVT.

This chain uses TRBV2 with TRBJ1-1, with 8 positions matching TRBD1. With V trimmed by 6 bases and J by 6 bases, 9 bases remained unmatched. Germline values: CDR1 SNHLY, CDR2 FYNNEI. There are 14 residues in the CDR3. The CDR3 nucleotides are TGTGCCAGCAGCGTTCAGGGGGCGGTGGCTGAAGCTTTCTTT. Its translation: CASSVQGAVAEAFF.

A single count supports this clone. The V gene is TRBV4-1, the J gene TRBJ2-5; TRBD2 matches at 7 bases. V lost 0 bases and J lost 4; bases outside the gene matches: 5. Germline lookup yields CDR1 MGHRA and CDR2 YSYEKL. CDR3 length: 15 residues. The CDR3 DNA reads as TGCGCCAGCAGCCAAGATCGCGTAGCGGGAGAGACCCAGTACTTC. It yields the protein CASSQDRVAGETQYF.

V is TRBV5-4 and J is TRBJ2-2; weak D call: TRBD1 (5 bases). Germline assignment: CDR1 SGHNT and CDR2 YYREEE (reference sequence). The CDR3 has 15 residues. Trimming removed 2 bases from V and 1 base from J, with 9 bases in between. In DNA form, the CDR3 reads TGTGCCAGCAGCTTACCCAGGGAGAACACCGGGGAGCTGTTTTTT. Encoded protein: CASSLPRENTGELFF.

The chain carries TRBV30 and TRBJ1-3; possibly TRBD1 for D (6 bases). Trimming stripped 3 bases from V and 3 bases from J, with 12 bases between. Germline CDR1 GTSNPN, CDR2 SVGIG (reference sequence). The CDR3 has 14 residues. CDR3 region: CAWRGRGSGNTIYF. The DNA for the CDR3 is TGTGCCTGGAGGGGGAGGGGGAGTGGAAACACCATATATTTT.

The chain carries TRBV19 and TRBJ1-1; D remains ambiguous. The CDR3 runs 15 residues. Germline CDR1 is LNHDA and CDR2 is SQIVND (reference sequence). V dropped 3 bases and J dropped 0 bases, with 11 bases sitting between them. CDR3 loop: CASSITGLMNTEAFF. CDR3 coding DNA: TGTGCCAGTAGTATTACTGGACTTATGAACACTGAAGCTTTCTTT.

The chain uses TRBV3-1 (or the pseudogene TRBV3-2) and TRBJ1-2, with D possibly TRBD1 on 5 matching bases. V lost 4 bases and J lost 4, with 7 bases in between. Looked up from germline, CDR1 is LGHDT and CDR2 is YNNKEL (reference sequence). This CDR3 is built from 12 residues. The CDR3 bases are TGTGCCAGCAGCCTCGGGGGCTATGGCTACACCTTC. Protein: CASSLGGYGYTF.

This clone was seen just once. J is TRBJ1-2 and V is TRBV7-8; tentatively, D is TRBD1 (5 bases). Between the trimmed V and J ends, which lost 5 bases and 5 bases, there was a span of 9 bases. CDR1 and CDR2 (germline): SGHVS, FQNEAQ. The CDR3 extends over 12 amino acids. CDR3 in DNA: TGTGCCAGCAGCAGGACACCTTATGGCTACACCTTC. Protein: CASSRTPYGYTF.

The chain links TRBV28 to TRBJ2-2; possible D gene TRBD1, 6 bases. This CDR3 is 15 amino acids long. Trimming stripped 7 bases from V and 4 bases from J, with 16 bases between. In germline, CDR1 is MDHEN, CDR2 SYDVKM. As DNA, the CDR3 is TGTGCCAGCACCCAGGGGTCTCGGGGCACCGGGGAGCTGTTTTTT. It codes for CASTQGSRGTGELFF.

Only one count was recorded for this clone. This chain joins TRBV4-1 and TRBJ2-3; 13 bases line up with TRBD2. Germline V CDR1 and CDR2: MGHRA, YSYEKL. J gave up 1 base and V 5 bases, and 9 bases lay outside the gene matches. The CDR3 has 18 amino acids. This chain's CDR3 is CASSSRTSGRVGTDTQYF. In DNA, the CDR3 is TGCGCCAGCAGCTCCCGGACTAGCGGGAGAGTCGGCACAGATACGCAGTATTTT.

This chain links TRBV6-5 with TRBJ2-7, with 7 bases fitting TRBD2. Germline V gene data show CDR1 as MNHEY and CDR2 as SVGAGI. V was clipped by 10 bases and J by 3 bases; unmatched bases: 9. CDR3 length equals 13 residues. The CDR3 DNA reads as TGTGCCACTTCGGTTGGGGGGGGCTACGAGCAGTACTTC. Translated: CATSVGGGYEQYF.

The chain recombines TRBV10-2 with TRBJ2-4; possibly TRBD1 for D (6 bases). CDR1 is WSHSY, CDR2 SAAADI, per germline. With 0 bases removed from V and 12 bases from J, the gap between germline ends came to 21 bases. The CDR3 length is 16 residues. The CDR3, as DNA: TGCGCCAGCAGTGAGTCGAGAAAACAGGGCTCCTTGGATCAGTACTTC. Translating it yields CASSESRKQGSLDQYF.

The rearrangement links TRBV3-1 (or the pseudogene TRBV3-2) to TRBJ1-4; 9 bases agree with TRBD1. The CDR3 totals 15 residues. J gave up 6 bases and V 4 bases, and 6 bases lay outside the gene matches. CDR1 and CDR2 from the germline V gene are LGHDT and YNNKEL (reference sequence). The CDR3 nucleotides are TGTGCCAGCAGCCCCCAAGGGACAGGGTATGAAAAACTGTTTTTT. Its protein is CASSPQGTGYEKLFF.

As to this clone: Other nucleotide sequences from this sample produce the same CDR3. The chain carries TRBV10-3 and TRBJ2-2; weak D call: TRBD1 (5 bases). CDR1 ENHRY and CDR2 SYGVKD come from the germline V gene. Trimming stripped 4 bases from V and 0 bases from J, with 9 bases between. This CDR3 has 15 residues. DNA of the CDR3: TGTGCCATCAGTGCGGCAGGGCCGAACACCGGGGAGCTGTTTTTT. The encoded protein is CAISAAGPNTGELFF.

V and J are TRBV2 and TRBJ2-3; 10 bases are shared with TRBD2. Germline CDR1 reads SNHLY; CDR2 reads FYNNEI. The junction had 4 bases not matched to a gene; V was cut back by 5 bases and J by 2 bases. This CDR3 is built from 15 residues. CDR3 sequence: CASSRTSGYTDTQYF. In DNA form, the CDR3 reads TGTGCCAGCAGTCGGACTAGCGGCTACACAGATACGCAGTATTTT.

This chain joins TRBV7-2 and TRBJ1-1, with TRBD1 as a possible D gene (6 bases). Germline V gene data show CDR1 as SGHTA and CDR2 as FQGNSA. V was pared by 2 bases and J by 7 bases, with 11 bases between. The length of the CDR3 is 13 residues. This CDR3 reads CASSLTGRGEAFF. As DNA, the CDR3 is TGTGCCAGCAGCTTAACAGGCAGGGGTGAAGCTTTCTTT.

Regarding this clone: One end of the junction does not line up with germline, which may come from a read error. This sequence joins TRBV19 and TRBJ1-1; 7 bases match TRBD1. This CDR3 spans 17 amino acids. CDR1 LNHDA and CDR2 SQIVND come from the germline V gene (reference sequence). The CDR3 loop is CASDGSDRLVGGSWVVF. CDR3 coding DNA: TGTGCCAGTGATGGGTCGGACAGGCTGGTTGGTGGTAGCTGGGTAGTCTTT.

V gene TRBV6-2 or TRBV6-3 combines with J gene TRBJ2-1; TRBD2 aligns across 13 bases. Unmatched junction bases numbered 4, after V lost 6 bases and J lost 2 bases. The CDR3 extends over 16 amino acids. Germline CDR1 is MNHEY and CDR2 is SVGEGT. The CDR3 DNA sequence: TGTGCCAGCAGCCAAGGGACTAGCGGGACCTACAATGAGCAGTTCTTC. The encoded protein is CASSQGTSGTYNEQFF.